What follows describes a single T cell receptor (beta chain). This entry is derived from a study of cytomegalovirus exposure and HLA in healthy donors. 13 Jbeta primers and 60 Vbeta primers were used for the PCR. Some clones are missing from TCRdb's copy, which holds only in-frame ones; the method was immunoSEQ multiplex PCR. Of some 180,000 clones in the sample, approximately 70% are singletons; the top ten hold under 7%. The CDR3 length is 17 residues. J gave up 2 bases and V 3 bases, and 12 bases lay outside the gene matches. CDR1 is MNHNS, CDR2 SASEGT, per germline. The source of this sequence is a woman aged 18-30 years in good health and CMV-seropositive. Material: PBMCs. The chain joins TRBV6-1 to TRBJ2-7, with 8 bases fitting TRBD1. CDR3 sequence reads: CASSDYIIRDRTYEQYF. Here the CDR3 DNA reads TGTGCCAGCAGTGACTACATTATCCGGGACAGGACCTACGAGCAGTACTTC.